Below are 21 T cell receptor beta chains sequenced from a single sample in a study of blood T cell repertoires in COVID-19. Measured with immunoSEQ multiplex PCR; TCRdb has only the in-frame clones, and not every one. The sample carries about 72,000 clones, approximately 86% recorded once. Sequenced material: peripheral blood. These receptors originate from a woman aged 55 to 70 with acute or convalescent COVID-19.

The genes are TRBV28 and TRBJ1-5; D gene ambiguous. The V and J ends lost 5 bases and 3 bases respectively, with 5 bases between them. The germline CDR1 and CDR2 sequences are MDHEN and SYDVKM. The CDR3 extends over 12 amino acids. The CDR3 DNA sequence: TGTGCCAGCAGTCTACTCAATCAGCCCCAGCATTTT. This sequence encodes CASSLLNQPQHF.

This clone was counted a few times. The V and J genes are TRBV6-5 and TRBJ1-2; maybe TRBD1 (5 bases). CDR3 size: 14 residues. CDR1 and CDR2 from the germline V gene are MNHEY and SVGAGI. The ends were cut back, 9 bases at V and 0 bases at J, with 14 bases in the middle. As DNA, the CDR3 is TGTGCCAGTAACTACAGGAGCTCTAACTATGGCTACACCTTC. The encoded protein is CASNYRSSNYGYTF.

This clone has ten or more counts. The J gene is TRBJ1-5, the V gene TRBV2, with 7 bases lining up with TRBD1. In germline, CDR1 is SNHLY, CDR2 FYNNEI. The CDR3 totals 16 residues. Germline trimming cut 2 bases from V and 3 bases from J; bases unmatched to any gene: 7. The CDR3 DNA is TGTGCCAGCAGTGAAACAGGGACAGTCCCCAATCAGCCCCAGCATTTT. As protein: CASSETGTVPNQPQHF. Looking up the rest from reference TRBV2 and TRBJ1-5 gives the full variable domain: EPEVTQTPSHQVTQMGQEVILRCVPISNHLYFYWYRQILGQKVEFLVSFYNNEISEKSEIFDDQFSVERPDGSNFTLKIRSTKLEDSAMYFCASSETGTVPNQPQHFGDGTRLSIL.

V usage is TRBV19 and J usage is TRBJ2-3, with TRBD2 identical over 14 bases. The trim removed 2 bases at V and 2 bases at J, leaving 9 bases unmatched. CDR3 size: 19 residues. Germline V gene data show CDR1 as LNHDA and CDR2 as SQIVND (reference sequence). CDR3: CASSITGLAGGSYTDTQYF. The CDR3, as DNA: TGTGCCAGTAGTATAACCGGACTAGCGGGGGGATCCTACACAGATACGCAGTATTTT. The entire variable domain, with the rest obtained from reference TRBV19 and TRBJ2-3, is as follows: DGGITQSPKYLFRKEGQNVTLSCEQNLNHDAMYWYRQDPGQGLRLIYYSQIVNDFQKGDIAEGYSVSREKKESFPLTVTSAQKNPTAFYLCASSITGLAGGSYTDTQYFGPGTRLTVL.

This clone was observed a handful of times. The V call is TRBV3-1 (or the pseudogene TRBV3-2), the J call TRBJ1-5, with D possibly TRBD1 on 6 matching bases. V lost 0 bases to trimming and J lost 5 bases, with 17 bases between them. Germline V gives CDR1 LGHDT, CDR2 YNNKEL (reference sequence). The CDR3 sequence is 17 residues long. The CDR3 bases are TGTGCCAGCAGCCAAGATCTCGCCCCCCCAGGGGATCAGCCCCAGCATTTT. Amino acids: CASSQDLAPPGDQPQHF.

J is TRBJ2-5 and V is TRBV5-1; no clear D. V dropped 7 bases and J dropped 1 base, with 14 bases sitting between them. The CDR3 has 14 residues. Looked up from germline, CDR1 is SGHRS and CDR2 is YFSETQ. In DNA, the CDR3 is TGCGCCAGCCATCAGGTCGGCTCCCAAGAGACCCAGTACTTC. The encoded protein is CASHQVGSQETQYF.

This clone showed up just once. The V call is TRBV6-2 or TRBV6-3, the J call TRBJ2-5; D ambiguous. This CDR3 is 13 amino acids long. Germline CDR1 reads MNHEY; CDR2 reads SVGEGT. V shed 6 bases and J shed 7 bases, with 15 bases lying between them. The CDR3 loop reads CASSSSPHGTQYF. Here the CDR3 DNA reads TGTGCCAGCAGCTCCAGTCCCCATGGGACCCAGTACTTC.

J is TRBJ2-4 and V is TRBV24-1; the match to TRBD1 covers 8 bases. CDR3 size: 15 residues. Germline assignment: CDR1 KGHDR and CDR2 SFDVKD. V shed 4 bases, J shed 3 bases, and the junction held 4 bases outside the gene matches. The CDR3 here is CATSDPQGDKNIQYF. The CDR3 coding sequence is TGTGCCACCAGTGACCCACAGGGGGACAAAAACATTCAGTACTTC.

This clone was picked up one time. V and J are TRBV28 and TRBJ2-7; TRBD2 is a possible D gene (5 bases). In germline, CDR1 is MDHEN, CDR2 SYDVKM. The germline V and J ends were trimmed by 6 bases and 1 base, with 10 bases remaining between them. The CDR3 loop spans 13 amino acids. CDR3 DNA sequence: TGTGCCAGCAGACCCGGGAATTCCTACGAGCAGTACTTC. Translated: CASRPGNSYEQYF.

V is TRBV5-4 and J is TRBJ1-2, with TRBD1 as a possible D gene (6 bases). Between the trimmed V and J ends, which lost 4 bases and 2 bases, there was a span of 12 bases. Germline values: CDR1 SGHNT, CDR2 YYREEE (reference sequence). This CDR3 has 14 residues. CDR3 sequence (DNA): TGTGCCAGCAGCCCCCGGGGGGCCAACTATGGCTACACCTTC. Translation: CASSPRGANYGYTF.

The V call is TRBV27, the J call TRBJ1-1, with D possibly TRBD1 on 6 matching bases. Germline V gene lookup returns CDR1 MNHEY and CDR2 SMNVEV (reference sequence). Trimming took off 9 bases at V and 2 bases at J, with 25 bases between the two ends. The CDR3 loop spans 17 amino acids. The chain's CDR3 is CASRGMSVAGQNTEAFF. The CDR3 DNA sequence: TGTGCCAGTAGGGGGATGAGTGTTGCAGGGCAAAACACTGAAGCTTTCTTT.

The chain combines TRBV6-5 with TRBJ1-1; 8 nucleotides agree with TRBD1. V was clipped by 6 bases and J by 8 bases; unmatched bases: 8. The germline gives CDR1 MNHEY, CDR2 SVGAGI. The CDR3 is 13 residues long. This chain's CDR3 is CASRTLWDREAFF. CDR3 coding DNA: TGTGCCAGCAGGACACTCTGGGACAGGGAAGCTTTCTTT.

The V call is TRBV3-1 (or the pseudogene TRBV3-2), the J call TRBJ2-5; 8 bases match TRBD2. Germline V gene sequence: CDR1 LGHDT, CDR2 YNNKEL (reference sequence). V shed 4 bases, J shed 3 bases, and the junction held 1 base outside the gene matches. This CDR3 is built from 13 residues. The CDR3 bases are TGTGCCAGCAGCCTAGCGGGGAAAGAGACCCAGTACTTC. Amino acids: CASSLAGKETQYF.

The genes are TRBV2 and TRBJ1-1, with D hard to call. CDR3 length equals 14 residues. V was trimmed by 4 bases and J by 1 base, leaving 10 bases between them. Germline-derived CDR1 and CDR2 are SNHLY and FYNNEI. The CDR3 spells CASSAVRGNTEAFF. DNA of the CDR3: TGTGCCAGCAGTGCCGTCCGGGGGAACACTGAAGCTTTCTTT.

Worth noting for this clone: This CDR3 is also generated by other DNA sequences in the sample. The CDR3 bases are TGTGCCAGCAGCTTGTACGAGGAGACCCAGTACTTC. Amino acids: CASSLYEETQYF. V is TRBV5-4 and J is TRBJ2-5; D is undetermined. V was pared by 1 base and J by 5 bases, with 6 bases between. The CDR3 is 12 amino acids. The germline V gene encodes CDR1 SGHNT and CDR2 YYREEE (reference sequence).

The rearrangement links TRBV29-1 to TRBJ1-4; the match to TRBD1 covers 10 bases. This CDR3 is 13 amino acids long. V shed 4 bases and J 8 bases; nucleotides not matched to a gene: 4. Germline values: CDR1 SQVTM, CDR2 ANQGSEA. CDR3 protein: CSVGADRGEKLFF. The CDR3 DNA reads TGCAGCGTTGGGGCGGACAGGGGGGAAAAACTGTTTTTT.

This clone has just one count. CDR3 bases: TGTGCCAGCTCACCAGGGCCCACTGAAGCTTTCTTT. It encodes CASSPGPTEAFF. The chain combines TRBV18 with TRBJ1-1; D remains unclear. Trimming stripped 2 bases from V and 4 bases from J, with 5 bases between. From germline, CDR1 is KGHSH and CDR2 LQKENI. This CDR3 region has 12 residues.

This clone was seen a handful of times. The V and J genes are TRBV11-2 and TRBJ1-1; the D is unclear. There are 13 residues in the CDR3. Trimming cost V 1 base and J 8 bases, with 11 bases left between them. Per the germline V gene, CDR1 is SGHAT and CDR2 is FQNNGV. The CDR3 DNA is TGTGCCAGCAGCTTAGTGGAGGGAACAGAAGCTTTCTTT. Translation gives CASSLVEGTEAFF.

Here the CDR3 reads CASSIAGTGANVLTF. In DNA, the CDR3 is TGTGCCAGTAGTATAGCAGGGACTGGGGCCAACGTCCTGACTTTC. The chain couples TRBV19 to TRBJ2-6; the D gene is possibly TRBD1 (5 bases). Per the germline V gene, CDR1 is LNHDA and CDR2 is SQIVND (reference sequence). The CDR3 has 15 amino acids. V gave up 1 base and J gave up 2 bases, with 6 bases separating them.

This clone was seen a handful of times. The rearrangement uses TRBV2 and TRBJ1-2; D unclear. The V gene's germline CDR1 is SNHLY and CDR2 FYNNEI. This CDR3 region has 12 residues. V lost 5 bases, J lost 4 bases, and 8 bases lay in between. The CDR3 nucleotides read TGTGCCAGCAGTTTCCAGATCTATGGCTACACCTTC. It is translated as CASSFQIYGYTF.

This rearrangement joins TRBV19 to TRBJ1-4; 11 nucleotides line up with TRBD1. The germline V gene has CDR1 LNHDA and CDR2 SQIVND (reference sequence). V lost 4 bases and J lost 7; bases outside the gene matches: 5. The CDR3 length is 15 residues. CDR3 amino acids: CASSTTGTGGEKLFF. The DNA for the CDR3 is TGTGCCAGTAGTACCACCGGGACAGGGGGTGAAAAACTGTTTTTT.